The T cell receptor (beta chain) described here comes from a study of blood T cell repertoires in COVID-19. Study information: From T cells, B-cell-depleted T cells, or PBMCs came the material, which was cDNA or gDNA.

This CDR3 comprises 16 residues. Trimming took off 0 bases at V and 4 bases at J, with 15 bases between the two ends. In germline, CDR1 is WSHSY, CDR2 SAAADI. In the source study's methods: Amplifying reference gene primers gave estimates of nucleated cell counts. Assay: immunoSEQ multiplex PCR; the TCRdb copy retains only in-frame clones and omits some. D and trimming come from the DNA, and the V and J calls and clone size come from that table. The sample has about 110,000 clones; about 80% are singletons. This TCR came from a woman in her 70s with acute or convalescent COVID-19. The chain couples TRBV10-2 to TRBJ1-1, with no clear D. The sequencing input was peripheral blood. The CDR3 DNA reads TGCGCCAGCAGTGAGTCGTGGACTCGGTTGGGCACTGAAGCTTTCTTT. Protein sequence: CASSESWTRLGTEAFF.